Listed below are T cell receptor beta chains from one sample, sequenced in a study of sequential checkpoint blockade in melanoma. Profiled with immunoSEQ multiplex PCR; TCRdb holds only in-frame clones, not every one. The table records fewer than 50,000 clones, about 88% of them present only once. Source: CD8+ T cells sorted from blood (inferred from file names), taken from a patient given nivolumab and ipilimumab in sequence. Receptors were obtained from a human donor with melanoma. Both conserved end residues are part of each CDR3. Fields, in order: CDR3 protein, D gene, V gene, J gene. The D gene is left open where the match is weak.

CDR3: CASSDNSGLEQFF
D: TRBD2
V: TRBV10-2
J: TRBJ2-1

CDR3: CASSSRTSGTQDTQYF
D: TRBD2
V: TRBV11-3
J: TRBJ2-3

CDR3: CASSESGLNTDTQYF
D: -
V: TRBV10-1
J: TRBJ2-3

CDR3: CASSERRDYNEQFF
D: -
V: TRBV10-1
J: TRBJ2-1

CDR3: CASSLYPGPSGANVLTF
D: -
V: TRBV27
J: TRBJ2-6

CDR3: CASSPIAAGETQYF
D: -
V: TRBV7-6
J: TRBJ2-5

CDR3: CASSLTSASYEQYF
D: TRBD2
V: TRBV7-9
J: TRBJ2-7

CDR3: CAISPGDRGSNEQFF
D: TRBD1
V: TRBV10-3
J: TRBJ2-1

CDR3: CASSLRSRDRNTIYF
D: -
V: TRBV27
J: TRBJ1-3

CDR3: CASSLSGGDSYEQYF
D: -
V: TRBV27
J: TRBJ2-7

CDR3: CASSLSEITEAFF
D: -
V: TRBV19
J: TRBJ1-1

CDR3: CSVGAGGTDTQYF
D: TRBD2
V: TRBV29-1
J: TRBJ2-3

CDR3: CASSARTGGNTGELFF
D: TRBD1
V: TRBV9
J: TRBJ2-2

CDR3: CASSANLRAGGSDTQYF
D: TRBD2
V: TRBV9
J: TRBJ2-3

CDR3: CASSPRTGGANVLTF
D: TRBD1
V: TRBV27
J: TRBJ2-6

CDR3: CATSRDPAGGHNEQFF
D: TRBD2
V: TRBV15
J: TRBJ2-1

CDR3: CASSSNFGTVYPPQHF
D: TRBD1
V: TRBV5-1
J: TRBJ1-5

CDR3: CASSVSGGAVEQYF
D: -
V: TRBV10-1
J: TRBJ2-7

CDR3: CASSLVPGYGYTF
D: -
V: TRBV7-8
J: TRBJ1-2

CDR3: CASSDWTGMTDTQYF
D: TRBD1
V: TRBV9
J: TRBJ2-3

CDR3: CASSKEVGQPQHF
D: -
V: TRBV7-8
J: TRBJ1-5

CDR3: CASSLGALSPLHF
D: -
V: TRBV27
J: TRBJ1-6

CDR3: CASRSYSAPREKLFF
D: -
V: TRBV6-5
J: TRBJ1-4

CDR3: CASSVIAGAYEQYF
D: TRBD2
V: TRBV9
J: TRBJ2-7

CDR3: CASSRGFPAGELFF
D: -
V: TRBV28
J: TRBJ2-2

CDR3: CASSYPYEGGSSYNEQFF
D: -
V: TRBV11-3
J: TRBJ2-1

CDR3: CATQPLSRYSTDTQYF
D: -
V: TRBV6-6
J: TRBJ2-3

CDR3: CASSTTKASRGTGELFF
D: -
V: TRBV7-3
J: TRBJ2-2

CDR3: CASSLTSGLSYEQYF
D: TRBD2
V: TRBV5-1
J: TRBJ2-7

CDR3: CSVEVASGSGGETQYF
D: TRBD2
V: TRBV29-1
J: TRBJ2-5

CDR3: CASSSIVTPTYEQYF
D: -
V: TRBV27
J: -

CDR3: CASSFQGTAEAFF
D: -
V: TRBV25-1
J: TRBJ1-1

CDR3: CASSLTRQTQETQYF
D: -
V: TRBV7-6
J: TRBJ2-5

CDR3: CASSIPGTGYTGELFF
D: TRBD1
V: TRBV19
J: TRBJ2-2

CDR3: CASSSSGFTDTQYF
D: -
V: TRBV7-9
J: TRBJ2-3

CDR3: CASLLEGAIDTEAFF
D: TRBD1
V: TRBV7-9
J: TRBJ1-1

CDR3: CASSLCIGDCGDYF
D: -
V: TRBV28
J: TRBJ2-4